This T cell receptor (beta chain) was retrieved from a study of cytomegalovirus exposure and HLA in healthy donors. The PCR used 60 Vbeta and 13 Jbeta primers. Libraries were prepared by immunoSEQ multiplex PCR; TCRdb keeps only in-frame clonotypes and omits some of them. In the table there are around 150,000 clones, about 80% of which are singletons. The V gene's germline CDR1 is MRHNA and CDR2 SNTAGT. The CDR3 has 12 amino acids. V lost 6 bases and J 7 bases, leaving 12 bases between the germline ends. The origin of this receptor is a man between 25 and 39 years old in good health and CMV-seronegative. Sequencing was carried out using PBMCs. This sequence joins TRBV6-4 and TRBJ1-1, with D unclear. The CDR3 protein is CASSLGAGEAFF. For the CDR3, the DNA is TGTGCCAGCAGCCTCGGCGCGGGTGAAGCTTTCTTT.